The source of this TCR beta chain is a study of blood T cell repertoires in COVID-19. About the research overall: The United States, Italy and Spain provided the acute and convalescent COVID-19 samples. The analysed material was cDNA or gDNA that came from T cells, B-cell-depleted T cells, or PBMCs.

Study processing details: How many nucleated cells were present was estimated from reference gene primer amplification. Produced via immunoSEQ multiplex PCR; TCRdb's table is partial and in-frame only. The V and J calls and clone size are taken from that table; D and trimming were inferred from the DNA. The sample lists approximately 310,000 clones; around 87% were seen once. The ends lost 6 bases at V and 2 bases at J; junction bases unmatched: 13. The CDR3 contains 17 residues. The germline V gene encodes CDR1 MNHNS and CDR2 SASEGT. The specimen was peripheral blood. The V call is TRBV6-1, the J call TRBJ1-5, with TRBD1 matching 7 bases. The sequence was collected from a woman aged 45-60 years who had recovered from COVID-19. CDR3 DNA: TGTGCCAGCAGGGAAACCCGACAGGGCCCAGGCAATCAGCCCCAGCATTTT. Residues: CASRETRQGPGNQPQHF.